This T cell receptor beta chain was observed in a study of cytomegalovirus exposure and HLA in healthy donors. Primers: 60 Vbeta forward and 13 Jbeta reverse. The data were produced by immunoSEQ multiplex PCR, yet TCRdb's version contains in-frame clones alone and is incomplete. This table holds about 39,000 clones. The trim removed 2 bases at V and 2 bases at J, leaving 9 bases unmatched. Germline CDR1 reads SGHNT; CDR2 reads YYREEE (reference sequence). The CDR3 has 16 residues. This receptor was taken from a woman aged 25 to 39 in good health and CMV-seropositive. J is TRBJ2-5 and V is TRBV5-4; 7 bases are a match to TRBD1. Sequenced: PBMCs. CDR3 amino acids: CASSFKGASGQETQYF. The CDR3 nucleotides read TGTGCCAGCAGCTTCAAGGGGGCGAGTGGACAAGAGACCCAGTACTTC.